This T cell receptor beta chain derives from a study of blood T cell repertoires in COVID-19. Profiled with immunoSEQ multiplex PCR; TCRdb holds only in-frame clones, not every one. Among around 150,000 clones listed, 80% to 90% were seen once. Germline-derived CDR1 and CDR2 are MDHEN and SYDVKM. The CDR3 runs 13 residues. Unmatched junction bases numbered 7, after V lost 7 bases and J lost 5 bases. The sample was peripheral blood. This sequence was found in a man in his sixties with acute or convalescent COVID-19. The V call is TRBV28, the J call TRBJ2-7, with 8 bases matching TRBD2. CDR3 sequence reads: CASTSGGRNEQYF. DNA of the CDR3: TGTGCCAGCACCTCGGGCGGGAGGAACGAGCAGTACTTC.